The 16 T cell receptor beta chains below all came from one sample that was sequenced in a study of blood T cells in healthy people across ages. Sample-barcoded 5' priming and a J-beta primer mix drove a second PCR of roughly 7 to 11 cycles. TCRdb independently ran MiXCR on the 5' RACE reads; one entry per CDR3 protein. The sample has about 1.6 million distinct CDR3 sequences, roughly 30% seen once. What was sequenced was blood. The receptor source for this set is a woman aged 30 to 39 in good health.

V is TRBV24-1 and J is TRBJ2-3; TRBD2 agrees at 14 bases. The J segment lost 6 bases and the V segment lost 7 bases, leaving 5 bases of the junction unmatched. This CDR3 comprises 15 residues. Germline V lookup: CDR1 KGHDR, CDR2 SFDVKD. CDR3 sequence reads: CATSGTSGGRDTQYF. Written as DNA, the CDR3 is TGTGCCACCAGCGGGACTAGCGGGGGCAGGGATACGCAGTATTTT.

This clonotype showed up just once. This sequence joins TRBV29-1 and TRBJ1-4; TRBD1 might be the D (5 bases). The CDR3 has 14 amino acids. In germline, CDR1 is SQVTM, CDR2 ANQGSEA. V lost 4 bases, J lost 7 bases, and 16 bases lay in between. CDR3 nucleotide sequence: TGCAGCGTTGGGTTGGGGGGACGAGGTGAAAAACTGTTTTTT. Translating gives CSVGLGGRGEKLFF.

The CDR3 loop reads CASSLVGGAANEQFF. CDR3 DNA sequence: TGTGCCAGCAGTTTAGTCGGGGGGGCTGCCAATGAGCAGTTCTTC. The V gene is TRBV12-3 or TRBV12-4, the J gene TRBJ2-1, with TRBD2 matching 8 bases. This CDR3 region has 15 residues. V lost 1 base to trimming and J lost 6 bases; unmatched junction nucleotides: 5.

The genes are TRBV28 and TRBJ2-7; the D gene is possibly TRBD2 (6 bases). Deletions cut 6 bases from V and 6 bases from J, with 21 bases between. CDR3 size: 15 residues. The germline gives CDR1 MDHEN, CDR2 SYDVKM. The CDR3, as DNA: TGTGCCAGCAGCCCCCTGGTAGCGGAGGGCGGCGAGCAGTACTTC. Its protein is CASSPLVAEGGEQYF.

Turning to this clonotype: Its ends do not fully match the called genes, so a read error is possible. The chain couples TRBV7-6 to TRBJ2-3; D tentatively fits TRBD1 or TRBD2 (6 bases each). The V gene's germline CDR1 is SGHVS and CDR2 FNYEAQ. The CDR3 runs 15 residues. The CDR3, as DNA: TGTGTCAGCAGCCAGAGGGGGGTGTCGACAGATACGCAGTATTTT. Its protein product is CVSSQRGVSTDTQYF.

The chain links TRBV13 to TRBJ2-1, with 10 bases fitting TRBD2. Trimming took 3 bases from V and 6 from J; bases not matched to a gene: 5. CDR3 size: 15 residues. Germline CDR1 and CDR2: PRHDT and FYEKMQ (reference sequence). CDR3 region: CASSFESSGSNEQFF. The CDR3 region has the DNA TGTGCCAGCAGCTTTGAGTCTAGCGGGAGCAATGAGCAGTTCTTC.

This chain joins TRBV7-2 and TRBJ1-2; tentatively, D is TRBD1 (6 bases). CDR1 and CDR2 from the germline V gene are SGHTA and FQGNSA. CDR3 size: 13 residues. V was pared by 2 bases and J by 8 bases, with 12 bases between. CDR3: CASSLRGMRGYTF. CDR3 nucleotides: TGTGCCAGCAGCTTAAGGGGGATGCGGGGCTACACCTTC.

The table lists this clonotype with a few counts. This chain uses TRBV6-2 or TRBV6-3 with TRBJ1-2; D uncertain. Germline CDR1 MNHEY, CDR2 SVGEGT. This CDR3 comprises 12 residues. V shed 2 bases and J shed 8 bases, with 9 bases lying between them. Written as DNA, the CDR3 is TGTGCCAGCAGTTACGGGGTGGGCGGCTACACCTTC. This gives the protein CASSYGVGGYTF.

CDR3 DNA: TGTGCCAGCAGAGGCGGGAGGAGCTCCTACAATGAGCAGTTCTTC. Amino acid sequence: CASRGGRSSYNEQFF. The V gene is TRBV6-5, the J gene TRBJ2-1; 8 nucleotides agree with TRBD2. The CDR3 covers 15 residues. Germline V gene sequence: CDR1 MNHEY, CDR2 SVGAGI. The ends lost 6 bases at V and 0 bases at J; junction bases unmatched: 4.

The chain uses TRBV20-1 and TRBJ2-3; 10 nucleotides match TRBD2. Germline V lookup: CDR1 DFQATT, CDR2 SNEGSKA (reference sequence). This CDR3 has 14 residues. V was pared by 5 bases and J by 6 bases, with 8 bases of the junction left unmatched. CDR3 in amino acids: CSARTSGGWDTQYF. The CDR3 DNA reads TGCAGTGCTCGGACTAGCGGTGGTTGGGATACGCAGTATTTT.

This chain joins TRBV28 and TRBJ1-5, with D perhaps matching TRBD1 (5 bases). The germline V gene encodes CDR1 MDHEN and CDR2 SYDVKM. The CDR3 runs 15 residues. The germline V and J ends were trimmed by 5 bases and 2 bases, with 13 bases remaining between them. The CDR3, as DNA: TGTGCCAGCAGTGGAGACAGTTTAGGCAATCAGCCCCAGCATTTT. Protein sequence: CASSGDSLGNQPQHF. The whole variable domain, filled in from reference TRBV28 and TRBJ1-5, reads DVKVTQSSRYLVKRTGEKVFLECVQDMDHENMFWYRQDPGLGLRLIYFSYDVKMKEKGDIPEGYSVSREKKERFSLILESASTNQTSMYLCASSGDSLGNQPQHFGDGTRLSIL.

The CDR3 nucleotides are TGTGCCTGGCCGACAGGAGGAAGCTCCTACGAGCAGTACTTC. Translating it yields CAWPTGGSSYEQYF. This sequence joins TRBV30 and TRBJ2-7, with a weak D call TRBD1 (6 bases). The CDR3 length is 14 residues. The germline gives CDR1 GTSNPN, CDR2 SVGIG (reference sequence). The V end lost 5 bases, the J end lost 0 bases, and 14 bases lay between the germline ends.

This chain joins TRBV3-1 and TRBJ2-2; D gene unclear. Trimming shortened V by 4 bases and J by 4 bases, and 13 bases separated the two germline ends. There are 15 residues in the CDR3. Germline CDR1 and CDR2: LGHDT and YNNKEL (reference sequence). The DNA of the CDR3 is TGTGCCAGCAGCCTCAGAACCTCGATCACCGGGGAGCTGTTTTTT. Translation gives CASSLRTSITGELFF.

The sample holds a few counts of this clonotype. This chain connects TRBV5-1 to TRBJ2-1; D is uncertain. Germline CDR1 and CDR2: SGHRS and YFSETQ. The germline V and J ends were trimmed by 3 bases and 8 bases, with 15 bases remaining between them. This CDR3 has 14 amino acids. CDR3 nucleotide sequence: TGCGCCAGCAGCTCCGGCGGCTATGAGGATGAGCAGTTCTTC. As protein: CASSSGGYEDEQFF.

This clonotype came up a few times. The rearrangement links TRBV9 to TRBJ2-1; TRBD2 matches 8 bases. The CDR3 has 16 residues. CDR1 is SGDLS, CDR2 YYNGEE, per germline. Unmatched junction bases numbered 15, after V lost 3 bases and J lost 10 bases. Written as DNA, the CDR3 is TGTGCCAGCAGCGCCGCGGGAGGAGCGGGGGTCTTGGAGCAGTTCTTC. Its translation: CASSAAGGAGVLEQFF.

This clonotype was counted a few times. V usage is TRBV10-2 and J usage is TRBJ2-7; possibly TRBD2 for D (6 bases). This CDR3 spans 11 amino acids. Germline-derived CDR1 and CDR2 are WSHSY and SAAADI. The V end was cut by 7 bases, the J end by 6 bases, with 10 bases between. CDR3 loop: CASKDSGEQYF. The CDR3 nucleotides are TGCGCCAGCAAGGATAGCGGCGAGCAGTACTTC.